This paragraph covers one TCR beta chain sequence. Its target is not known. In the same sample, other DNA sequences code for this CDR3. This entry comes from a study of cytomegalovirus exposure and HLA in healthy donors. Study conclusions and caveats: Exclusion applied to some V segments, including TRBV6-2 and TRBV6-3, as they were indistinguishable. Later on, an analysis tied about 17,000 TCR beta sequences to HLA alleles at 0.05 false discovery rate.

The study ran its PCR with 60 Vbeta and 13 Jbeta primers. The data were produced by immunoSEQ multiplex PCR, yet TCRdb's version contains in-frame clones alone and is incomplete. The sample includes some 140,000 clones, over 65% seen only once; the top ten take over 3%. The germline V gene has CDR1 SGHRS and CDR2 YFSETQ. This CDR3 has 15 residues. The V and J ends lost 1 base and 7 bases, in that order; junction bases with no gene match: 4. Source material: PBMCs. The chain carries TRBV5-1 and TRBJ2-1, with 11 bases fitting TRBD2. The TCR originated in a woman aged 40 to 49 in good health and CMV-seronegative. The CDR3, as DNA: TGCGCCAGCAGCTTGTTAGCGGGGGGGCGTAATGAGCAGTTCTTC. It encodes CASSLLAGGRNEQFF.